This T cell receptor beta chain stems from a study of cytomegalovirus exposure and HLA in healthy donors. Method: immunoSEQ multiplex PCR; TCRdb's copy keeps in-frame clones and lacks some. Here the sample spans 200,000 to 250,000 clones, approximately 86% being singletons. Looked up from germline, CDR1 is SGHAT and CDR2 is FQNNGV. V lost 1 base, J lost 4 bases, and 11 bases lay in between. The CDR3 sequence is 14 residues long. V is TRBV11-2 and J is TRBJ2-7, with a tentative D call TRBD1 (5 bases). Sequencing input: PBMCs. The source of this sequence is a woman aged 18-29 years in good health and CMV-seronegative. CDR3 coding DNA: TGTGCCAGCAGCTTAGCGACAGCAGCTTACGAGCAGTACTTC. This codes for CASSLATAAYEQYF.